This T cell receptor beta chain was retrieved from a study of cytomegalovirus exposure and HLA in healthy donors. Germline CDR1 and CDR2: SGDLS and YYNGEE. CDR3 length: 15 residues. V lost 3 bases and J lost 2; bases outside the gene matches: 6. Here immunoSEQ multiplex PCR was the method, and the copy in TCRdb shows in-frame clones only, minus some. Of around 150,000 clones detected, 70% to 90% appear once; the ten largest clones hold 3% to 3.5%. Study outcomes and limitations: High sensitivity and specificity were reportedly achieved when the classifier diagnosed cytomegalovirus status.

A roughly 120-subject validation cohort, separate from the 666-subject first cohort, supplied the donors. On this clone: As yet, its antigen is unknown.

The V gene is TRBV9, the J gene TRBJ1-1; 8 positions match TRBD1. The clonotype originates from a woman aged 18-29 years in good health and CMV-seropositive. The specimen sequenced was PBMCs. The CDR3 nucleotides read TGTGCCAGCAGCGCCGTTGGACAGGGAAACACTGAAGCTTTCTTT. Its protein product is CASSAVGQGNTEAFF.